This is a list of T cell receptor beta chains from one sample in a study of shared clonotypes between healthy human individuals. Using immunoSEQ multiplex PCR, the repertoire was profiled, and TCRdb retains in-frame clones only, with some absent. In the table there are about 1,900,000 clones, over 85% of which are singletons. Sample: naive CD8+ T cells sorted from blood. These TCRs come from a man aged 18 to 30 in good health. Both conserved end residues are part of each CDR3. The D gene is left open where the match is weak.

>TRBJ1-6|NA|15|TRBV5-5
CASSHGEGMSSPLHF
TGTGCCAGCAGCCATGGGGAGGGAATGAGTTCACCCCTCCACTTT
>TRBJ2-2|NA|16|TRBV6-5
CASSYFAWEDAGELFF
TGTGCCAGCAGTTACTTTGCCTGGGAAGACGCCGGGGAGCTGTTTTTT
>TRBJ2-1|TRBD2|19|TRBV10-2
CASSESAGTSVSSYNEQFF
TGCGCCAGCAGTGAGTCTGCCGGGACTAGCGTCTCCTCCTACAATGAGCAGTTCTTC
>TRBJ1-5|NA|14|TRBV6-7
CASSYRGGNQPQHF
TGTGCCAGCAGTTACCGTGGGGGTAACCAGCCCCAGCATTTT
>TRBJ1-1|TRBD1|14|TRBV29-1
CSVGGQGANTEAFF
TGCAGCGTTGGGGGACAGGGGGCGAACACTGAAGCTTTCTTT
>TRBJ1-1|NA|14|TRBV30
CAWRWESINTEAFF
TGTGCCTGGAGGTGGGAGTCAATAAACACTGAAGCTTTCTTT
>TRBJ1-1|TRBD1|12|TRBV7-9
CASSLGQGVAFF
TGTGCCAGCAGCTTAGGACAGGGGGTAGCTTTCTTT
>TRBJ2-1|NA|13|TRBV7-9
CASSSGSQNEQFF
TGTGCCAGCAGCTCAGGGTCCCAGAATGAGCAGTTCTTC
>TRBJ2-7|NA|14|TRBV5-6
CASSPGGSPYEQYF
TGTGCCAGCAGTCCCGGCGGGTCGCCCTACGAGCAGTACTTC
>TRBJ1-3|NA|13|TRBV7-9
CASDLGSGNTIYF
TGTGCCAGCGATTTGGGCTCTGGAAACACCATATATTTT
>TRBJ1-2|NA|15|TRBV25-1
CASSEFEGSSYGYTF
TGTGCCAGCAGTGAATTCGAGGGGTCTAGTTATGGCTACACCTTC
>TRBJ2-7|NA|14|TRBV5-1
CASSLVDIAYEQYF
TGCGCCAGCAGCTTGGTCGACATAGCCTACGAGCAGTACTTC
>TRBJ2-1|NA|11|TRBV6-5
CAAQGGNEQFF
TGTGCCGCACAGGGTGGGAATGAGCAGTTCTTC
>TRBJ2-7|TRBD2|15|TRBV7-2
CASSFGLAGTYEQYF
TGTGCCAGCAGTTTCGGACTAGCGGGCACCTACGAGCAGTACTTC
>TRBJ2-5|NA|13|TRBV7-9
CASRFLEQETQYF
TGTGCCAGCAGGTTCCTAGAGCAAGAGACCCAGTACTTC
>TRBJ2-5|NA|11|TRBV27
CASTLPGTQYF
TGTGCCAGCACCCTCCCCGGGACCCAGTACTTC
>TRBJ2-1|TRBD2|14|TRBV27
CAVRTSGNYNEQFF
TGTGCCGTACGGACTAGCGGAAACTACAATGAGCAGTTCTTC
>TRBJ2-1|NA|12|TRBV7-2
CAVGGWDNEQFF
TGTGCCGTTGGGGGATGGGACAATGAGCAGTTCTTC
>TRBJ2-3|TRBD2|15|TRBV28
CASMTSGGMADTQYF
TGTGCCAGCATGACTAGCGGGGGAATGGCAGATACGCAGTATTTT
>TRBJ2-2|TRBD2|15|TRBV11-2
CASSLPSGVRRELFF
TGTGCCAGCAGCTTACCTAGCGGGGTTCGGCGGGAGCTGTTTTTT
>TRBJ1-1|NA|13|TRBV9
CASSVVRHVEAFF
TGTGCCAGCAGCGTAGTGAGGCACGTTGAAGCTTTCTTT
>TRBJ1-1|NA|16|TRBV4-1
CASSQVGGVAYTEAFF
TGCGCCAGCAGCCAAGTCGGTGGGGTGGCGTACACTGAAGCTTTCTTT
>TRBJ2-5|TRBD1|19|TRBV6-1
CASSELVDLRQGKRETQYF
TGTGCCAGCAGTGAATTGGTTGACTTGCGACAGGGAAAAAGGGAGACCCAGTACTTC
>TRBJ1-2|NA|13|TRBV28
CASSSRADYGYTF
TGTGCCAGCAGTTCACGCGCCGATTATGGCTACACCTTC
>TRBJ2-5|TRBD2|14|TRBV6-1
CASRGLAPGETQYF
TGTGCCAGCAGAGGACTAGCACCGGGTGAGACCCAGTACTTC
>TRBJ1-3|NA|11|TRBV7-9
CASRPEGTIYF
TGTGCCAGCAGACCCGAGGGCACCATATATTTT
>TRBJ2-7|NA|14|TRBV27
CASSPLETPYEQYF
TGTGCCAGCAGTCCCCTCGAGACTCCCTACGAGCAGTACTTC